Sequencing of this TCR beta chain was carried out in a study of cytomegalovirus exposure and HLA in healthy donors. CDR1 SGHTS and CDR2 YDEGEE come from the germline V gene. The CDR3 contains 17 residues. V dropped 0 bases and J dropped 1 base, with 14 bases sitting between them. The PCR employed 60 Vbeta primers together with 13 Jbeta primers. Measured with immunoSEQ multiplex PCR; TCRdb has only the in-frame clones, and not every one. The data hold about 94,000 clones, with around 84% observed a single time. The sequence came from a human donor in good health. This chain joins TRBV5-8 and TRBJ2-1; D unresolved. The material sequenced was PBMCs. The CDR3 region is CASSLALLSRSYNEQFF. CDR3 coding DNA: TGTGCCAGCAGCTTGGCCCTGCTCAGCAGGTCCTACAATGAGCAGTTCTTC.